The 8 T cell receptor beta chains below all came from one sample that was sequenced in a study of CD8 T cells in ankylosing spondylitis. TCRdb reanalysed the 5' RACE reads using MiXCR and keeps one entry per CDR3 protein. The sample has 25,000 to 30,000 distinct CDR3 sequences; approximately 8% are singletons. The sample taken for sequencing was blood. The source of these receptors is a male donor with ankylosing spondylitis or in good health (not recorded which).

This clonotype was seen only a few times. The chain is built from TRBV4-2 and TRBJ1-2, with D unresolved. The V end was cut by 0 bases, the J end by 6 bases, with 8 bases between. The V gene's germline CDR1 is LGHNA and CDR2 YNFKEQ. The CDR3 has 13 residues. The CDR3 sequence is CASSQETDDGYTF. The CDR3 nucleotides are TGTGCCAGCAGCCAAGAGACGGATGATGGCTACACCTTC.

The chain couples TRBV29-1 to TRBJ2-1, with D uncertain. Germline lookup yields CDR1 SQVTM and CDR2 ANQGSEA. The CDR3 loop spans 12 amino acids. Trimming shortened V by 3 bases and J by 9 bases, and 12 bases separated the two germline ends. CDR3 nucleotides: TGCAGCGTTGATAACAAGGGCGGTGAGCAGTTCTTC. Translated, it gives CSVDNKGGEQFF.

This clonotype has only a few counts. The DNA of the CDR3 is TGCAGTGCTAAGCTAGCGGGGGAACTCTACGAGCAGTACTTC. Amino acid sequence: CSAKLAGELYEQYF. The genes are TRBV20-1 and TRBJ2-7, with TRBD2 matching 10 bases. Germline loops: CDR1 DFQATT, CDR2 SNEGSKA (reference sequence). Trimming at V came to 4 bases and at J to 3 bases, leaving 6 bases not matched to a gene. This CDR3 region has 14 residues.

This clonotype was recorded many times. This chain uses TRBV7-3 with TRBJ2-1, with 10 nucleotides matching TRBD2. The CDR3 length is 14 residues. Per the germline V gene, CDR1 is SGHTA and CDR2 is FQGTGA. J gave up 13 bases and V 1 base, and 7 bases lay outside the gene matches. CDR3 sequence: CASSLNPAGGLQFF. The CDR3 region has the DNA TGTGCCAGCAGCTTAAATCCAGCGGGAGGGCTCCAGTTCTTC.

The rearrangement joins TRBV5-1 to TRBJ2-3, with D hard to call. Germline values: CDR1 SGHRS, CDR2 YFSETQ. The V gene lost 3 bases and the J gene lost 0 bases, with 11 bases spanning the gap. This CDR3 is built from 15 residues. The CDR3 DNA sequence: TGCGCCAGCAGCTACCCGGGTAGTAGCACAGATACGCAGTATTTT. This translates into CASSYPGSSTDTQYF.

The table lists this clonotype with many counts. CDR3 nucleotide sequence: TGTGCCAGTAGTATGAAGCGGGGGACCGCAGATACGCAGTATTTT. Translating it yields CASSMKRGTADTQYF. The V and J genes are TRBV19 and TRBJ2-3, with TRBD2 matching 8 bases. Germline V gene sequence: CDR1 LNHDA, CDR2 SQIVND (reference sequence). Trimming removed 3 bases from V and 4 bases from J; junction bases left unmatched: 6. The CDR3 is 15 residues long. Variable domain in full (rest from reference TRBV19 and TRBJ2-3): DGGITQSPKYLFRKEGQNVTLSCEQNLNHDAMYWYRQDPGQGLRLIYYSQIVNDFQKGDIAEGYSVSREKKESFPLTVTSAQKNPTAFYLCASSMKRGTADTQYFGPGTRLTVL.

This clonotype was counted many times. V and J are TRBV3-1 and TRBJ2-1; 12 bases are shared with TRBD2. Germline assignment: CDR1 LGHDT and CDR2 YNNKEL (reference sequence). The V and J ends lost 1 base and 3 bases, in that order; junction bases with no gene match: 7. The CDR3 covers 18 residues. CDR3: CASSQGSRGLAGYNEQFF. DNA for the CDR3: TGTGCCAGCAGCCAAGGAAGTAGGGGACTAGCGGGCTACAATGAGCAGTTCTTC.

By share of the sample, this clonotype is medium-sized (0.01 to 0.1%). V gene TRBV20-1 combines with J gene TRBJ2-1; perhaps TRBD1 as D (5 bases). V was pared by 4 bases and J by 0 bases, with 16 bases between. Germline CDR1 DFQATT, CDR2 SNEGSKA (reference sequence). The CDR3 totals 16 residues. The CDR3 DNA is TGCAGTGCTACCAACCAGGGAAAAAGCTCCTACAATGAGCAGTTCTTC. Protein: CSATNQGKSSYNEQFF.